The clone carrying this T cell receptor beta chain occurred a few times. The antigen is undetermined. The study enrolled patients aged 18 to 65 with newly diagnosed hyperthyroidism of under 2 months' duration. More than 9.5 ml fresh peripheral blood yielded the PBMCs. This CDR3 is 17 amino acids long. V was clipped by 5 bases and J by 5 bases; unmatched bases: 15. CDR1 is SGHTA, CDR2 FQGNSA, per germline. The data stem from a study of T cells in Graves' hyperthyroidism and ophthalmopathy. Study-wide findings and caveats: Most clonotypes that expanded in the thyroid above 0.001 also showed up in blood. The model foresaw ophthalmopathy a median around 6 months prior to onset.

RNA transcripts yielded amplified TCR beta CDR3 regions. The HTBI primer set was used in a first-round RT-PCR of the TCR CDR3. TCRdb re-analysed the multiplex PCR reads in MiXCR, keeping a single row per CDR3 protein. The sample has some 600,000 distinct CDR3 sequences; 11% to 15% are singletons. The chain recombines TRBV7-2 with TRBJ2-5; 9 nucleotides align to TRBD2. Source material: blood. The source is a woman younger than 45 with Graves' hyperthyroidism that later progressed to Graves' ophthalmopathy. The CDR3 protein is CASSPRTVAGAQETQYF. Here the CDR3 DNA reads TGTGCCAGCAGCCCGCGGACGGTAGCGGGGGCCCAGGAGACCCAGTACTTC.